Shown below are 16 T cell receptor beta chains from a single sample sequenced in a study of T cells after yellow fever vaccination. Each CDR3 protein gets one entry after TCRdb re-called the 5' RACE reads with MiXCR. The sample includes about 400,000 distinct CDR3 sequences, 6.2% of them seen just once. Material: PBMCs, obtained 5 days after the yellow fever booster vaccination. These receptors originate from a man younger than 45 who received the YFV17D yellow fever vaccine.

This clonotype was observed a few times. This chain joins TRBV20-1 and TRBJ1-1; TRBD1 is a possible D gene (5 bases). This CDR3 spans 15 amino acids. Germline CDR1 DFQATT, CDR2 SNEGSKA (reference sequence). Trimming took 3 bases from V and 3 from J, leaving 17 bases between them. The CDR3 sequence: CSARGVGYGYTEAFF. In nucleotides, the CDR3 is TGCAGTGCTAGGGGGGTGGGGTACGGCTACACTGAAGCTTTCTTT.

This chain joins TRBV5-1 and TRBJ2-7, with 9 nucleotides matching TRBD1. The CDR3 spans 13 residues. Germline V lookup: CDR1 SGHRS, CDR2 YFSETQ. J lost 4 bases, V lost 5 bases, and 4 bases had no gene match. The CDR3 spells CASSSGTGYEQYF. In nucleotides, the CDR3 is TGCGCCAGCAGTTCCGGGACAGGGTACGAGCAGTACTTC.

This clonotype was seen a few times. The chain couples TRBV29-1 to TRBJ2-2; D call uncertain. V was shortened by 7 bases and J by 1 base, with 7 bases between the two germline ends. The CDR3 is 12 residues long. CDR1 and CDR2 (germline): SQVTM, ANQGSEA. The CDR3 DNA reads TGCAGCGCTACCCGGAACACCGGGGAGCTGTTTTTT. Translating gives CSATRNTGELFF.

This clonotype was observed many times. The genes are TRBV6-5 and TRBJ2-7; D is perhaps TRBD1 or TRBD2 (5 bases each). Germline-derived CDR1 and CDR2 are MNHEY and SVGAGI. This CDR3 has 17 amino acids. Trimming left V 0 bases short and J 2 bases short, with 17 bases between. CDR3 amino acids: CASSYSMTLLGPYEQYF. In nucleotides, the CDR3 is TGTGCCAGCAGTTACTCGATGACATTGTTGGGACCCTACGAGCAGTACTTC.

This clonotype has only a few counts. The genes are TRBV30 and TRBJ2-3, with TRBD2 identical over 10 bases. V lost 2 bases to trimming and J lost 4 bases; unmatched junction nucleotides: 9. The CDR3 has 16 amino acids. CDR1 is GTSNPN and CDR2 is SVGIG in the germline V gene (reference sequence). CDR3 nucleotide sequence: TGTGCCTGGAGTTCTGGAGCAGCGGGAGGGCCAGATACGCAGTATTTT. Encoded protein: CAWSSGAAGGPDTQYF.

This chain joins TRBV5-1 and TRBJ2-3, with 7 bases aligning to TRBD1. Germline trimming cut 4 bases from V and 0 bases from J; bases unmatched to any gene: 5. There are 15 residues in the CDR3. Germline loops: CDR1 SGHRS, CDR2 YFSETQ. CDR3 bases: TGCGCCAGCAGCCCGGGACAGATAAGCACAGATACGCAGTATTTT. Translated, it gives CASSPGQISTDTQYF.

This clonotype turned up a few times. This chain joins TRBV30 and TRBJ1-1; no clear D. Germline values: CDR1 GTSNPN, CDR2 SVGIG (reference sequence). With 4 bases removed from V and 1 base from J, the gap between germline ends came to 1 base. The CDR3 has 10 residues. The CDR3 sequence is CAWKNTEAFF. CDR3 nucleotide sequence: TGTGCCTGGAAGAACACTGAAGCTTTCTTT. The full variable domain, with the rest looked up from reference TRBV30 and TRBJ1-1, is SQTIHQWPATLVQPVGSPLSLECTVEGTSNPNLYWYRQAAGRGLQLLFYSVGIGQISSEVPQNLSASRPQDRQFILSSKKLLLSDSGFYLCAWKNTEAFFGQGTRLTVV.

This clonotype was detected ten times or more. This sequence joins TRBV9 and TRBJ2-1; TRBD1 is a possible D gene (6 bases). The CDR3 contains 14 residues. The V gene's germline CDR1 is SGDLS and CDR2 YYNGEE. Trimming cost V 0 bases and J 8 bases, with 12 bases left between them. Written as DNA, the CDR3 is TGTGCCAGCAGCGTAGCTTTTGGGGGCCATGAGCAGTTCTTC. Its protein is CASSVAFGGHEQFF.

The chain carries TRBV27 and TRBJ1-2; TRBD1 aligns across 7 bases. Trimming removed 1 base from V and 4 bases from J; junction bases left unmatched: 12. The CDR3 contains 17 residues. CDR1 is MNHEY, CDR2 SMNVEV, per germline (reference sequence). For the CDR3, the DNA is TGTGCCAGCAGTTTATATGGGACAGTACATGCTTTCTATGGCTACACCTTC. Its protein is CASSLYGTVHAFYGYTF.

This clonotype was picked up a small number of times. Here the CDR3 DNA reads TGCAGTGCTAGGGGTTCGTTGGTTAGCACAGATACGCAGTATTTT. Amino acid sequence: CSARGSLVSTDTQYF. The rearrangement joins TRBV20-1 to TRBJ2-3; unclear D gene. The germline gives CDR1 DFQATT, CDR2 SNEGSKA (reference sequence). This CDR3 comprises 15 residues. Trimming took off 3 bases at V and 0 bases at J, with 13 bases between the two ends.

This clonotype was picked up a small number of times. The gene calls are TRBV5-6 and TRBJ2-3; D may match TRBD1 or TRBD2 (6 bases each). Trimming pared 7 bases from V and 2 bases from J, leaving 20 bases between. From germline, CDR1 is SGHDT and CDR2 YYEEEE. The CDR3 is 16 residues long. CDR3 coding DNA: TGTGCCAGCCGCTCGGGGGCGACTAGGAACACAGATACGCAGTATTTT. Its translation: CASRSGATRNTDTQYF.

This CDR3 is CAWSGLASHGGSTDTQYF. DNA for the CDR3: TGTGCCTGGAGTGGGCTAGCCTCCCACGGTGGCTCCACAGATACGCAGTATTTT. This chain connects TRBV30 to TRBJ2-3, with D perhaps TRBD2 (5 bases). V was cut by 1 base and J by 2 bases, with 22 bases left in between. This CDR3 spans 18 amino acids. Germline lookup yields CDR1 GTSNPN and CDR2 SVGIG (reference sequence).

This clonotype was recorded many times. The V gene is TRBV11-2, the J gene TRBJ2-7; D is possibly TRBD2 (5 bases). This CDR3 comprises 15 residues. Germline assignment: CDR1 SGHAT and CDR2 FQNNGV. The V gene lost 2 bases and the J gene lost 0 bases, with 11 bases spanning the gap. The DNA of the CDR3 is TGTGCCAGCAGCTTAAGCGGCATTGACTCCTACGAGCAGTACTTC. Protein: CASSLSGIDSYEQYF. The variable domain in full, completed from reference TRBV11-2 and TRBJ2-7, reads EAGVAQSPRYKIIEKRQSVAFWCNPISGHATLYWYQQILGQGPKLLIQFQNNGVVDDSQLPKDRFSAERLKGVDSTLKIQPAKLEDSAVYLCASSLSGIDSYEQYFGPGTRLTVT.

Many counts were recorded for this clonotype. This sequence joins TRBV7-2 and TRBJ2-3; D unclear. Germline loops: CDR1 SGHTA, CDR2 FQGNSA. The germline V and J ends were trimmed by 2 bases and 1 base, with 13 bases remaining between them. This CDR3 comprises 16 residues. CDR3 residues: CASSLLGPFGTDTQYF. CDR3 in DNA: TGTGCCAGCAGCTTACTAGGGCCGTTTGGCACAGATACGCAGTATTTT. The full variable domain, in which reference TRBV7-2 and TRBJ2-3 provide the parts outside the CDR3, is GAGVSQSPSNKVTEKGKDVELRCDPISGHTALYWYRQSLGQGLEFLIYFQGNSAPDKSGLPSDRFSAERTGGSVSTLTIQRTQQEDSAVYLCASSLLGPFGTDTQYFGPGTRLTVL.

This clonotype was counted ten times or more. This chain joins TRBV20-1 and TRBJ2-1, with D maybe TRBD2 (6 bases). This CDR3 contains 14 residues. Germline lookup yields CDR1 DFQATT and CDR2 SNEGSKA (reference sequence). The germline V and J ends were trimmed by 5 bases and 1 base, with 12 bases remaining between them. The CDR3, as DNA: TGCAGTGCTCCCCCGACTAGGTCCTACAATGAGCAGTTCTTC. Amino acids: CSAPPTRSYNEQFF.

At least ten counts were recorded for this clonotype. The chain links TRBV4-1 to TRBJ2-7; 9 bases are a match to TRBD1. The germline V gene has CDR1 MGHRA and CDR2 YSYEKL. This CDR3 comprises 16 residues. V lost 3 bases to trimming and J lost 3 bases; unmatched junction nucleotides: 9. The CDR3 sequence: CASSHPPGQGLYEQYF. DNA of the CDR3: TGCGCCAGCAGCCACCCGCCGGGACAGGGACTCTACGAGCAGTACTTC.